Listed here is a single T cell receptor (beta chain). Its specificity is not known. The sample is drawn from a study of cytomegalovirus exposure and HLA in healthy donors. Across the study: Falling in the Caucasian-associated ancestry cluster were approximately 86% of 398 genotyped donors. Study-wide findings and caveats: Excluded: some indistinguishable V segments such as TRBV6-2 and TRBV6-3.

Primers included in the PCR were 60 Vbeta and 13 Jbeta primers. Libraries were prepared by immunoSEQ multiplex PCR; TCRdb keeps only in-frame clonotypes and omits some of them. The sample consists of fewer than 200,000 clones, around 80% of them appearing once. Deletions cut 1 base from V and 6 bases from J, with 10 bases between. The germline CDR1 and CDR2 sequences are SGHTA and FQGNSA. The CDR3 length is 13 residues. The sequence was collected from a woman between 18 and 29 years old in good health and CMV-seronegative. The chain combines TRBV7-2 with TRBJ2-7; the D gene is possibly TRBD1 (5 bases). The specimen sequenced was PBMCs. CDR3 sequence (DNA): TGTGCCAGCAGCTTAGATTGGACAACCGAGCAGTACTTC. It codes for CASSLDWTTEQYF. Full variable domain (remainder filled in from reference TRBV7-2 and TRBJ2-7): GAGVSQSPSNKVTEKGKDVELRCDPISGHTALYWYRQSLGQGLEFLIYFQGNSAPDKSGLPSDRFSAERTGGSVSTLTIQRTQQEDSAVYLCASSLDWTTEQYFGPGTRLTVT.